This T cell receptor beta chain originates from a study of T cells in localized non-small cell lung cancer. Findings of the study overall: Density of T cells in blood, when higher, went with longer overall survival. Highest T cell clonality was seen in uninvolved adjacent lung, surpassing that measured in tumor.

Sequencing was performed with immunoSEQ multiplex PCR; in TCRdb, only in-frame clones are kept and a portion is missing. The table has 20,000 to 30,000 clones, 75% to 90% seen once. Concerning this clone: The antigen is not known.

The CDR3 is 15 amino acids. V was shortened by 0 bases and J by 8 bases, with 14 bases between the two germline ends. Germline V gives CDR1 GTSNPN, CDR2 SVGIG (reference sequence). This sequence joins TRBV30 and TRBJ1-6; D gene ambiguous. This TCR derives from a female donor aged 60 or older with stage I lung adenocarcinoma. Specimen: peripheral blood, collected before any cancer treatment. CDR3 protein: CAWSVRTAADSPLHF. For the CDR3, the DNA is TGTGCCTGGAGTGTTAGGACGGCGGCGGATTCACCCCTCCACTTT.